The 25 T cell receptor beta chains given below trace back to one sample, sequenced in a study of cytomegalovirus exposure and HLA in healthy donors. Vbeta (60) and Jbeta (13) primers were used in the PCR. Method: immunoSEQ multiplex PCR; TCRdb's copy keeps in-frame clones and lacks some. Of fewer than 250,000 clones listed, roughly 80% are singletons. Sequencing used PBMCs. The origin of the receptors is a man aged 25-45 years in good health and CMV-seronegative.

The rearrangement links TRBV5-1 to TRBJ1-1, with 10 bases fitting TRBD1. The trim removed 3 bases at V and 0 bases at J, leaving 11 bases unmatched. The CDR3 contains 18 residues. Germline CDR1 and CDR2: SGHRS and YFSETQ. CDR3 sequence (DNA): TGCGCCAGCAGCTCACAAGACAGGGGGCGAAACATGAACACTGAAGCTTTCTTT. Amino acids: CASSSQDRGRNMNTEAFF.

The V call is TRBV6-6, the J call TRBJ2-5, with D unclear. The J call may be faulty, since TRBJ2-7 better matches the DNA end. The CDR3 sequence is 12 residues long. The germline V gene has CDR1 MNHNY and CDR2 SVGAGI (reference sequence). DNA of the CDR3: TGTGCCAGCAGCCACGCCCCCTACGAGCAGTACTTC. Amino acid sequence: CASSHAPYEQYF.

The rearrangement uses TRBV5-5 and TRBJ2-7, with 8 positions matching TRBD1. In germline, CDR1 is SGHKS, CDR2 YYEKEE (reference sequence). The trim removed 0 bases at V and 2 bases at J, leaving 1 base unmatched. The CDR3 totals 14 residues. In nucleotides, the CDR3 is TGTGCCAGCAGCTTGGTGACAGGGGCCTACGAGCAGTACTTC. This gives the protein CASSLVTGAYEQYF.

In the case of this clone: Other nucleotide sequences from this sample produce the same CDR3. The V gene is TRBV9, the J gene TRBJ2-7, with TRBD2 matching over 10 bases. CDR1 and CDR2 from the germline V gene are SGDLS and YYNGEE. Trimming took 4 bases from V and 1 from J; bases not matched to a gene: 5. The CDR3 covers 15 residues. CDR3 in DNA: TGTGCCAGCAGCCGGACTAGCGGCCCTTCCTACGAGCAGTACTTC. Its translation: CASSRTSGPSYEQYF. Full variable domain (rest looked up from reference TRBV9 and TRBJ2-7): DSGVTQTPKHLITATGQRVTLRCSPRSGDLSVYWYQQSLDQGLQFLIQYYNGEERAKGNILERFSAQQFPDLHSELNLSSLELGDSALYFCASSRTSGPSYEQYFGPGTRLTVT.

V is TRBV19 and J is TRBJ2-5; tentative D call: TRBD2 (5 bases). The CDR3 spans 15 residues. Trimming pared 5 bases from V and 3 bases from J, leaving 16 bases between. The V gene's germline CDR1 is LNHDA and CDR2 SQIVND (reference sequence). This chain's CDR3 is CASSPWADSKETQYF. The CDR3 bases are TGTGCCAGTAGTCCGTGGGCGGACTCCAAAGAGACCCAGTACTTC.

This chain joins TRBV4-1 and TRBJ2-7; 7 positions match TRBD2. V shed 1 base, J shed 6 bases, and the junction held 15 bases outside the gene matches. Germline V gene data show CDR1 as MGHRA and CDR2 as YSYEKL. The CDR3 is made up of 17 amino acids. The CDR3 nucleotides are TGCGCCAGCAGCCAAGCTCATCGGGAACGGGGGGTCATCGAGCAGTACTTC. It specifies CASSQAHRERGVIEQYF.

V and J are TRBV19 and TRBJ2-1, with a weak D call TRBD2 (5 bases). Germline V gene lookup returns CDR1 LNHDA and CDR2 SQIVND (reference sequence). The CDR3 contains 16 residues. V lost 11 bases, J lost 4 bases, and 24 bases lay in between. CDR3 sequence reads: CASSERADHPYNEQFF. In DNA, the CDR3 is TGTGCCTCTTCGGAGCGAGCGGATCATCCTTACAATGAGCAGTTCTTC.

The V and J genes are TRBV9 and TRBJ1-2, with TRBD1 as a possible D gene (5 bases). From germline, CDR1 is SGDLS and CDR2 YYNGEE. The CDR3 is made up of 16 amino acids. Trimming took 3 bases from V and 2 from J, leaving 17 bases between them. For the CDR3, the DNA is TGTGCCAGCAGCGCATACCGGGACTCATTAAACTATGGCTACACCTTC. Translated, it gives CASSAYRDSLNYGYTF. Using reference TRBV9 and TRBJ1-2 for the parts outside the CDR3, the full variable domain is DSGVTQTPKHLITATGQRVTLRCSPRSGDLSVYWYQQSLDQGLQFLIQYYNGEERAKGNILERFSAQQFPDLHSELNLSSLELGDSALYFCASSAYRDSLNYGYTFGSGTRLTVV.

The chain employs TRBV19 and TRBJ2-1, with 7 bases that match TRBD2. The CDR3 sequence is 15 residues long. Germline V gives CDR1 LNHDA, CDR2 SQIVND (reference sequence). V lost 3 bases and J lost 10; bases outside the gene matches: 12. This chain's CDR3 is CASSIWAGEKPEQFF. For the CDR3, the DNA is TGTGCCAGTAGTATTTGGGCGGGGGAAAAACCCGAGCAGTTCTTC.

For this clone: A junction end diverges from the germline sequence, so it may reflect a read error. The chain couples TRBV7-9 to TRBJ2-3; tentative D call: TRBD1 (6 bases). This CDR3 is built from 15 residues. Germline V lookup: CDR1 SEHNR, CDR2 FQNEAQ (reference sequence). As DNA, the CDR3 is TGTGCCAGCAGCTTTCCGGGACACAGCACGGATACGCAGTATTTT. Protein: CASSFPGHSTDTQYF.

Concerning this clone itself: The CDR3 end shows no conserved phenylalanine or tryptophan, and so a read error is likely. The DNA is left out, because the CDR3 cannot be placed on it with certainty; the CDR3 is given as TCRdb lists it. The J gene is TRBJ1-1, the V gene TRBV20-1. The CDR3 is 8 residues long, counting both termini. CDR1 and CDR2 (germline): DFQATT, SNEGSKA (reference sequence). CDR3 loop: CSAGGASS.

This clone was picked up one time. The rearrangement joins TRBV7-3 to TRBJ2-5; 11 nucleotides match TRBD2. Germline V gene data show CDR1 as SGHTA and CDR2 as FQGTGA. This CDR3 has 18 amino acids. V lost 4 bases and J lost 0; bases outside the gene matches: 10. CDR3: CASSSIALAGGNQETQYF. The CDR3 nucleotides read TGTGCCAGCAGCTCCATAGCTCTAGCGGGGGGAAACCAAGAGACCCAGTACTTC.

This clone has just one count. The chain has TRBV18 and TRBJ1-1, with 7 bases matching TRBD1. The length of the CDR3 is 18 residues. Germline trimming cut 3 bases from V and 0 bases from J; bases unmatched to any gene: 13. Looked up from germline, CDR1 is KGHSH and CDR2 is LQKENI. This chain's CDR3 is CASSPRQGQGALNTEAFF. As DNA, the CDR3 is TGTGCCAGCTCACCTCGACAGGGTCAAGGCGCCCTGAACACTGAAGCTTTCTTT. Using reference TRBV18 and TRBJ1-1 for the parts outside the CDR3, the full variable domain is NAGVMQNPRHLVRRRGQEARLRCSPMKGHSHVYWYRQLPEEGLKFMVYLQKENIIDESGMPKERFSAEFPKEGPSILRIQQVVRGDSAAYFCASSPRQGQGALNTEAFFGQGTRLTVV.

The chain couples TRBV27 to TRBJ1-2, with D unresolved. Trimming pared 0 bases from V and 5 bases from J, leaving 7 bases between. Germline V gives CDR1 MNHEY, CDR2 SMNVEV (reference sequence). CDR3 length equals 13 residues. CDR3 DNA: TGTGCCAGCAGTTTATCCAAGGAGTATGGCTACACCTTC. It specifies CASSLSKEYGYTF.

This clone occurred a few times. The chain is built from TRBV7-9 and TRBJ2-2; no definite D call. V lost 5 bases to trimming and J lost 7 bases, with 8 bases between them. This CDR3 region has 12 residues. Germline CDR1 and CDR2: SEHNR and FQNEAQ (reference sequence). This chain's CDR3 is CASSPIVGELFF. The CDR3 nucleotides are TGTGCCAGCAGCCCAATAGTCGGGGAGCTGTTTTTT.

The V gene is TRBV28, the J gene TRBJ1-5; maybe TRBD1 (5 bases). Trimming removed 2 bases at V and 3 bases at J, with 8 bases between. The length of the CDR3 is 14 residues. CDR1 is MDHEN, CDR2 SYDVKM, per germline. The CDR3 loop is CASSLGAFNQPQHF. CDR3 DNA: TGTGCCAGCAGTTTAGGGGCTTTCAATCAGCCCCAGCATTTT.

The chain has TRBV28 and TRBJ1-2; D is ambiguous. From germline, CDR1 is MDHEN and CDR2 SYDVKM. The CDR3 contains 14 residues. Deletions cut 7 bases from V and 1 base from J, with 13 bases between. This CDR3 is CASTSPPGNYGYTF. CDR3 sequence (DNA): TGTGCCAGCACCTCTCCCCCGGGTAACTATGGCTACACCTTC.

J is TRBJ1-1 and V is TRBV5-1; possible D gene TRBD1, 6 bases. The CDR3 is made up of 17 amino acids. Germline V gives CDR1 SGHRS, CDR2 YFSETQ. V lost 4 bases to trimming and J lost 5 bases, with 24 bases between them. The CDR3 protein is CASSLTPGGATKTEAFF. CDR3 in DNA: TGCGCCAGCAGCCTGACCCCGGGGGGCGCGACGAAGACTGAAGCTTTCTTT. The whole variable domain, filled in from reference TRBV5-1 and TRBJ1-1, reads KAGVTQTPRYLIKTRGQQVTLSCSPISGHRSVSWYQQTPGQGLQFLFEYFSETQRNKGNFPGRFSGRQFSNSRSEMNVSTLELGDSALYLCASSLTPGGATKTEAFFGQGTRLTVV.

Note on this clone: At one boundary the junction diverges from the germline segment, which might be a read error. Other DNA sequences of this sample code for an identical CDR3. The chain employs TRBV6-1 and TRBJ1-1; 7 bases agree with TRBD1. CDR1 and CDR2 (germline): MNHNS, SASEGT. The CDR3 has 15 residues. CDR3 region: CASSSRQGEITEAFF. CDR3 in DNA: TGTGCCAGCAGTTCACGACAGGGTGAGATCACTGAAGCCTTCTTT.

The chain employs TRBV28 and TRBJ1-5; TRBD1 is a possible D gene (6 bases). The length of the CDR3 is 15 residues. Germline V gene data show CDR1 as MDHEN and CDR2 as SYDVKM. Trimming left V 7 bases short and J 7 bases short, with 20 bases between. DNA for the CDR3: TGTGCCAGCACCCTAGGGGGGGGCGGGGGACAGCCCCAGCATTTT. Protein sequence: CASTLGGGGGQPQHF.

A few counts support this clone. This sequence joins TRBV19 and TRBJ1-2, with D possibly TRBD1 on 5 matching bases. The germline V and J ends were trimmed by 6 bases and 6 bases, with 8 bases remaining between them. In germline, CDR1 is LNHDA, CDR2 SQIVND (reference sequence). CDR3 size: 11 residues. CDR3 region: CASRTEDGYTF. The DNA for the CDR3 is TGTGCCAGTAGGACAGAGGATGGCTACACCTTC.

DNA of the CDR3: TGTGCCAGCAGCCCGGGACTAGCGGGGGACTTCTTGAATGAGCAGTTCTTC. Translated, it gives CASSPGLAGDFLNEQFF. J is TRBJ2-1 and V is TRBV7-2, with TRBD2 identical over 14 bases. Germline lookup yields CDR1 SGHTA and CDR2 FQGNSA. With V trimmed by 5 bases and J by 7 bases, 10 bases remained unmatched. This CDR3 region has 17 residues.

The V gene is TRBV2, the J gene TRBJ2-2; D possibly corresponds to TRBD2 (5 bases). The CDR3 totals 14 residues. V lost 7 bases to trimming and J lost 3 bases, with 12 bases between them. Germline V CDR1 and CDR2: SNHLY, FYNNEI. The CDR3 nucleotides are TGTGCCAGCACAGCGGAACTTCACACCGGGGAGCTGTTTTTT. The encoded protein is CASTAELHTGELFF.

J is TRBJ1-1 and V is TRBV27, with D perhaps matching TRBD1 (5 bases). The V and J ends lost 5 bases and 1 base respectively, with 14 bases between them. CDR1 and CDR2 (germline): MNHEY, SMNVEV (reference sequence). The CDR3 has 15 residues. The CDR3 nucleotides read TGTGCCAGCAGTGGGCGCGGGGCCGCGAACACTGAAGCTTTCTTT. It encodes CASSGRGAANTEAFF.

V is TRBV7-6 and J is TRBJ2-5, with a possible D match to TRBD2 (5 bases). Germline assignment: CDR1 SGHVS and CDR2 FNYEAQ. Trimming left V 4 bases short and J 5 bases short, with 14 bases between. The CDR3 is 14 amino acids. The CDR3 reads CASSSDRRTETQYF. In DNA, the CDR3 is TGTGCCAGCAGCTCGGATCGGAGGACCGAGACCCAGTACTTC.